The next 22 T cell receptor beta chains were all read from a single sample in a study of T-cell reconstitution after alpha-beta-depleted transplantation in children. As it was prepared, the TCRbeta library received unique molecular identifiers. Each CDR3 protein gets one entry after TCRdb re-called the PCR reads with MiXCR. This table holds 200,000 to 250,000 distinct CDR3 sequences, roughly 10% found once. Material: PBMCs from the stem cell graft donor, obtained from the stem cell graft. Receptors originate from a human donor who donated a stem cell graft to a child with acute lymphoblastic leukemia.

This clonotype occurred many times. The chain links TRBV2 to TRBJ1-3; 10 bases map to TRBD1. Germline V gene lookup returns CDR1 SNHLY and CDR2 FYNNEI. After removal of 8 bases from V and 0 bases from J, the junction contained 10 bases not matched to a gene. CDR3 length: 17 residues. The CDR3 DNA follows: TGTGCCAGCGTTGGGGACAGGGGTCAACACTCTGGAAACACCATATATTTT. It specifies CASVGDRGQHSGNTIYF.

The sample holds many counts of this clonotype. This chain connects TRBV4-1 to TRBJ2-5, with TRBD2 identical over 11 bases. This CDR3 spans 17 amino acids. Germline values: CDR1 MGHRA, CDR2 YSYEKL. V trimming: 1 base; J trimming: 4 bases; junction bases outside the gene matches: 8. The CDR3 nucleotides read TGCGCCAGCAGCCAAGTCTTCCTAGCGGGGGGAGGAGAGACCCAGTACTTC. Translating gives CASSQVFLAGGGETQYF.

The chain has TRBV11-2 and TRBJ1-6; no definite D call. V dropped 1 base and J dropped 4 bases, with 8 bases sitting between them. The CDR3 spans 15 residues. Germline V lookup: CDR1 SGHAT, CDR2 FQNNGV. The CDR3: CASSLGTGYNSPLHF. In DNA form, the CDR3 reads TGTGCCAGCAGCTTAGGGACGGGTTATAATTCACCCCTCCACTTT.

This clonotype was detected only a few times. The CDR3 here is CASSDIDYVTGAEKLFF. The CDR3 DNA reads as TGTGCCAGCAGTGATATAGATTACGTGACAGGAGCTGAAAAACTGTTTTTT. This chain uses TRBV2 with TRBJ1-4, with D maybe TRBD1 (6 bases). The ends were cut back, 3 bases at V and 7 bases at J, with 21 bases in the middle. The CDR3 is 17 amino acids. Germline CDR1 and CDR2: SNHLY and FYNNEI. The variable domain in full, with the rest retrieved from reference TRBV2 and TRBJ1-4, is EPEVTQTPSHQVTQMGQEVILRCVPISNHLYFYWYRQILGQKVEFLVSFYNNEISEKSEIFDDQFSVERPDGSNFTLKIRSTKLEDSAMYFCASSDIDYVTGAEKLFFGSGTQLSVL.

This clonotype was recorded many times. The chain couples TRBV19 to TRBJ2-3; TRBD2 might be the D (6 bases). This CDR3 is built from 13 residues. Trimming took off 6 bases at V and 4 bases at J, with 11 bases between the two ends. Germline V CDR1 and CDR2: LNHDA, SQIVND (reference sequence). The CDR3 is CASSMGEADTQYF. The DNA of the CDR3 is TGTGCCAGTAGCATGGGGGAGGCAGATACGCAGTATTTT.

With regard to this clonotype: A read error may be the cause here, since a much bigger clone is one base away. This rearrangement joins TRBV20-1 to TRBJ2-4; D call uncertain. This CDR3 comprises 12 residues. Germline CDR1 is DFQATT and CDR2 is SNEGSKA (reference sequence). The CDR3 DNA follows: TGCTGTGCACGGGTAGCCAAAAACATTCAGTACTTC. Protein: CCARVAKNIQYF.

This clonotype was counted only a few times. The chain joins TRBV12-3 or TRBV12-4 to TRBJ1-1; weak D call: TRBD1 (6 bases). This CDR3 is 13 amino acids long. The germline V and J ends were trimmed by 8 bases and 4 bases, with 14 bases remaining between them. The DNA for the CDR3 is TGTGCCAGCGAGTGGGGGCGGGTCACTGAAGCTTTCTTT. Translated, it gives CASEWGRVTEAFF.

In its sample, this clonotype was seen many times. The chain recombines TRBV18 with TRBJ2-1; D is possibly TRBD2 (7 bases). The CDR3 is 14 residues long. Trimming pared 3 bases from V and 8 bases from J, leaving 14 bases between. Germline CDR1 reads KGHSH; CDR2 reads LQKENI. Written as DNA, the CDR3 is TGTGCCAGCTCACCGGGAGGGGGTATCCATGAGCAGTTCTTC. This translates into CASSPGGGIHEQFF. Based on the CDR3 plus reference TRBV18 and TRBJ2-1, the full variable domain is NAGVMQNPRHLVRRRGQEARLRCSPMKGHSHVYWYRQLPEEGLKFMVYLQKENIIDESGMPKERFSAEFPKEGPSILRIQQVVRGDSAAYFCASSPGGGIHEQFFGPGTRLTVL.

The table lists this clonotype with a few counts. The chain joins TRBV27 to TRBJ1-1; 10 bases align to TRBD1. The CDR3 sequence is 13 residues long. The V and J ends lost 7 bases and 5 bases, in that order; junction bases with no gene match: 4. In germline, CDR1 is MNHEY, CDR2 SMNVEV (reference sequence). For the CDR3, the DNA is TGTGCCAGCACCCGACAGGGGGCAACTGAAGCTTTCTTT. This encodes CASTRQGATEAFF.

This clonotype has more than one count but fewer than ten. Written as DNA, the CDR3 is TGTGCCAGCAGCCCTGAGAGGGGAGAAGCTTTCTTT. Amino acids: CASSPERGEAFF. This sequence joins TRBV6-6 and TRBJ1-1; D may be TRBD1 (5 bases). The germline CDR1 and CDR2 sequences are MNHNY and SVGAGI (reference sequence). Trimming shortened V by 6 bases and J by 8 bases, and 13 bases separated the two germline ends. The CDR3 runs to 12 residues.

This chain uses TRBV6-1 with TRBJ2-7; D perhaps matches TRBD1 (5 bases). The ends were cut back, 8 bases at V and 5 bases at J, with 13 bases in the middle. This CDR3 is 12 amino acids long. CDR1 is MNHNS, CDR2 SASEGT, per germline. In nucleotides, the CDR3 is TGTGCCAGCGACAGCCTCACCGACGAGCAGTACTTC. Protein: CASDSLTDEQYF.

This clonotype was recorded many times. The chain couples TRBV9 to TRBJ2-7; D is ambiguous. The germline V gene has CDR1 SGDLS and CDR2 YYNGEE. This CDR3 comprises 14 residues. V lost 4 bases and J 0 bases, leaving 11 bases between the germline ends. The CDR3 coding sequence is TGTGCCAGCAGCCCATCCGGGCTCTCCTACGAGCAGTACTTC. It specifies CASSPSGLSYEQYF.

This clonotype was detected ten times or more. The chain has TRBV18 and TRBJ1-1; D is possibly TRBD1 (6 bases). This CDR3 region has 15 residues. CDR1 KGHSH and CDR2 LQKENI come from the germline V gene. V was trimmed by 4 bases and J by 3 bases, leaving 15 bases between them. CDR3 amino acids: CASSLNRVRDTEAFF. For the CDR3, the DNA is TGTGCCAGCTCACTCAACAGGGTTCGAGACACTGAAGCTTTCTTT.

This clonotype was found many times. V gene TRBV7-9 combines with J gene TRBJ2-5; maybe TRBD1 (5 bases). Germline CDR1 SEHNR, CDR2 FQNEAQ (reference sequence). The CDR3 runs 15 residues. Trimming left V 5 bases short and J 5 bases short, with 18 bases between. The CDR3 DNA sequence: TGTGCCAGCAGCACTACCCAGCCTTCAGGGGAGACCCAGTACTTC. Encoded protein: CASSTTQPSGETQYF.

This clonotype was recorded at least ten times. This chain connects TRBV27 to TRBJ2-2; possible D gene TRBD1, 5 bases. The germline V gene encodes CDR1 MNHEY and CDR2 SMNVEV (reference sequence). This CDR3 has 13 residues. Deletions cut 6 bases from V and 7 bases from J, with 12 bases between. The chain's CDR3 is CASSPQVYGELFF. DNA for the CDR3: TGTGCCAGCAGCCCACAGGTTTACGGGGAGCTGTTTTTT.

This clonotype was seen at least ten times. V gene TRBV7-2 combines with J gene TRBJ2-3, with TRBD2 matching over 8 bases. J lost 0 bases, V lost 1 base, and 3 bases had no gene match. Germline assignment: CDR1 SGHTA and CDR2 FQGNSA. The CDR3 totals 16 residues. CDR3 sequence: CASSLVAGGSTDTQYF. Here the CDR3 DNA reads TGTGCCAGCAGCTTAGTTGCGGGGGGTAGCACAGATACGCAGTATTTT.

This clonotype was observed a few times. The chain combines TRBV12-3 or TRBV12-4 with TRBJ1-2; a possible D gene is TRBD1 (5 bases). The CDR3 loop spans 14 amino acids. V lost 5 bases and J lost 6, with 16 bases in between. CDR3 DNA: TGTGCCAGCAGTCTTGGGGACCGAGGTCATGGCTACACCTTC. Translated, it gives CASSLGDRGHGYTF.

This clonotype has at least ten counts. The chain has TRBV5-1 and TRBJ2-7; 14 bases are a match to TRBD2. The CDR3 loop spans 19 amino acids. V shed 4 bases, J shed 6 bases, and the junction held 18 bases outside the gene matches. Germline values: CDR1 SGHRS, CDR2 YFSETQ. This chain's CDR3 is CASSPGLAGDSTTRGEQYF. The DNA for the CDR3 is TGCGCCAGCAGCCCGGGACTAGCGGGGGATTCTACTACTCGTGGCGAGCAGTACTTC.

This clonotype was detected ten times or more. The chain recombines TRBV20-1 with TRBJ2-1, with 12 bases matching TRBD2. V was clipped by 4 bases and J by 13 bases; unmatched bases: 11. The CDR3 runs 14 residues. Per germline, CDR1 DFQATT and CDR2 SNEGSKA (reference sequence). This chain's CDR3 is CSATMTSGGPSQFF. Written as DNA, the CDR3 is TGCAGTGCTACTATGACTAGCGGGGGCCCCTCACAGTTCTTC.

In its sample, this clonotype was seen many times. V and J are TRBV3-1 and TRBJ2-1, with TRBD1 identical over 9 bases. V dropped 1 base and J dropped 4; count of bases not matched to a gene: 5. CDR1 and CDR2 from the germline V gene are LGHDT and YNNKEL (reference sequence). The CDR3 runs 16 residues. In DNA form, the CDR3 reads TGTGCCAGCAGCCAAGGGTCGGGACAGGGATACAATGAGCAGTTCTTC. This translates into CASSQGSGQGYNEQFF.

This clonotype showed up just a few times. The chain uses TRBV20-1 and TRBJ1-1; the D gene is possibly TRBD1 (6 bases). CDR1 and CDR2 from the germline V gene are DFQATT and SNEGSKA (reference sequence). V lost 2 bases and J lost 4, with 14 bases in between. The CDR3 loop spans 14 amino acids. CDR3: CSARQTSRGTEAFF. CDR3 coding DNA: TGCAGTGCTAGACAGACTAGCAGGGGCACTGAAGCTTTCTTT.

This clonotype was seen more than once but under ten times. The chain couples TRBV5-1 to TRBJ2-1; D remains ambiguous. Per the germline V gene, CDR1 is SGHRS and CDR2 is YFSETQ. The CDR3 covers 12 residues. With 3 bases removed from V and 7 bases from J, the gap between germline ends came to 8 bases. CDR3 bases: TGCGCCAGCAGCTCCGCCGGGAATGAGCAGTTCTTC. It specifies CASSSAGNEQFF. Full variable domain (outside the CDR3, taken from reference TRBV5-1 and TRBJ2-1): KAGVTQTPRYLIKTRGQQVTLSCSPISGHRSVSWYQQTPGQGLQFLFEYFSETQRNKGNFPGRFSGRQFSNSRSEMNVSTLELGDSALYLCASSSAGNEQFFGPGTRLTVL.